This TCR beta chain was identified during a study of human T cells and chemical hapten exposure. Study-level information: Patients additionally received therapeutic doses of diphenylcyclopropenone on the scalp once a week, and this continued throughout the approximately 22-week study. Small pooled library volume differences chiefly drove per-sample TCR yield variation.

Study results and limitations: Among expanded TCRs, significantly more large CDR3 similarity clusters formed than among controls.

In regard to this clonotype: Its antigen is unknown.

The CDR3 sequence is 13 residues long. The germline V gene encodes CDR1 KGHDR and CDR2 SFDVKD. Deletions cut 3 bases from V and 4 bases from J, with 8 bases between. Original methodology: Samples ranged from about 23,224 to 700,000 TCRs, with a median of around 100,000. A single record per CDR3 protein comes from TCRdb applying MiXCR to the RACE reads. The V and J calls, along with clone size, are taken from TCRdb and not from the paper's own processing. The sample yields fewer than 150,000 distinct CDR3 sequences, roughly 10% seen once. The time point denotes: patch test 2, 6 weeks after DPC sensitization. Treatment reported: therapeutic diphenylcyclopropenone sensitization with weekly scalp DPC.

The source is a woman between 50 and 59 years old with alopecia areata. Some clones in this sample may be carry-over from other donors' samples. The material was whole blood, obtained in connection with sensitization to the hapten diphenylcyclopropenone (DPC). This sequence joins TRBV24-1 and TRBJ2-5, with D tentatively TRBD1 (5 bases). The CDR3: CATSDPQGETQYF. As DNA, the CDR3 is TGTGCCACCAGTGATCCCCAGGGAGAGACCCAGTACTTC.